Following are 18 T cell receptor beta chains from one sample sequenced in a study of blood T cell repertoires in COVID-19. Sequencing used immunoSEQ multiplex PCR; TCRdb keeps in-frame clones, though not all of them. There are approximately 350,000 clones in the sample; roughly 80% occur only once, and about 5.4% lies in the top ten. The source material was PBMCs or T cells enriched from blood (not recorded which). These receptors all stem from a woman aged 45-65 years who had recovered from COVID-19.

The chain carries TRBV15 and TRBJ1-3; 7 bases are shared with TRBD1. This CDR3 contains 18 residues. The germline V gene has CDR1 LNHNV and CDR2 YYDKDF (reference sequence). V shed 0 bases, J shed 2 bases, and the junction held 10 bases outside the gene matches. The CDR3 region is CATSRDSGTDFTGNTIYF. The CDR3 DNA sequence: TGTGCCACCAGCAGAGACTCCGGGACAGACTTTACTGGAAACACCATATATTTT.

Points on this clone: This specimen includes other DNA sequences encoding the same CDR3. The rearrangement joins TRBV6-5 to TRBJ1-1; the match to TRBD1 covers 9 bases. Trimming removed 6 bases from V and 2 bases from J; junction bases left unmatched: 4. This CDR3 contains 14 residues. CDR1 is MNHEY, CDR2 SVGAGI, per germline. The DNA for the CDR3 is TGTGCCAGCAGCTTGGACAGGGGAAACACTGAAGCTTTCTTT. This encodes CASSLDRGNTEAFF.

This clone occurred once. The rearrangement links TRBV7-9 to TRBJ2-3, with 10 bases that match TRBD2. Germline-derived CDR1 and CDR2 are SEHNR and FQNEAQ (reference sequence). Germline trimming cut 1 base from V and 8 bases from J; bases unmatched to any gene: 12. The CDR3 is made up of 17 amino acids. The CDR3 region has the DNA TGTGCCAGCAGCTTAGATGGAGACGGGACTAGCGTAGGTACGCAGTATTTT. Translated, it gives CASSLDGDGTSVGTQYF.

The chain combines TRBV2 with TRBJ1-1, with 10 bases that match TRBD1. Germline loops: CDR1 SNHLY, CDR2 FYNNEI. CDR3 size: 13 residues. The V and J ends lost 11 bases and 4 bases, in that order; junction bases with no gene match: 7. CDR3 sequence reads: CAGRTGGITEAFF. The CDR3 DNA sequence: TGTGCCGGTCGGACAGGGGGTATCACTGAAGCTTTCTTT.

CDR3 sequence reads: CASSLTGEPSREQFF. The CDR3 coding sequence is TGTGCCAGCAGCCTAACAGGGGAGCCCAGTCGTGAGCAGTTCTTC. This chain connects TRBV7-2 to TRBJ2-1; 7 bases line up with TRBD1. The CDR3 is made up of 15 amino acids. CDR1 and CDR2 (germline): SGHTA, FQGNSA. The ends lost 5 bases at V and 9 bases at J; junction bases unmatched: 13.

This clone has a handful of counts. This chain joins TRBV9 and TRBJ1-3; no reliable D call. This CDR3 comprises 15 residues. Germline CDR1 reads SGDLS; CDR2 reads YYNGEE. V was shortened by 6 bases and J by 8 bases, with 21 bases between the two germline ends. The DNA for the CDR3 is TGTGCCAGCATTCACACAGTCCCTCGGTGGGACACCATATATTTT. It translates to CASIHTVPRWDTIYF.

The V gene is TRBV19, the J gene TRBJ1-6, with 10 bases aligning to TRBD1. The CDR3 sequence is 19 residues long. Unmatched junction bases numbered 12, after V lost 3 bases and J lost 4 bases. Germline CDR1 is LNHDA and CDR2 is SQIVND (reference sequence). The CDR3 sequence is CASSIMDRGFVLYNSPLHF. CDR3 coding DNA: TGTGCCAGTAGTATTATGGACAGGGGGTTTGTGCTGTATAATTCACCCCTCCACTTT.

The chain combines TRBV28 with TRBJ1-5; TRBD1 matches 8 bases. The CDR3 consists of 13 residues. Germline CDR1 reads MDHEN; CDR2 reads SYDVKM. Trimming took 8 bases from V and 3 from J; bases not matched to a gene: 3. CDR3 residues: CASRQGSNQPQHF. The CDR3 nucleotides read TGTGCCAGCCGACAGGGGTCCAATCAGCCCCAGCATTTT.

This clone was seen once. This chain connects TRBV7-2 to TRBJ1-1; D perhaps matches TRBD1 (6 bases). Germline CDR1 is SGHTA and CDR2 is FQGNSA. The CDR3 length is 14 residues. With 0 bases removed from V and 6 bases from J, the gap between germline ends came to 11 bases. The CDR3 coding sequence is TGTGCCAGCAGCTTAGCCGCAGGGGCCCCTGAAGCTTTCTTT. This sequence encodes CASSLAAGAPEAFF.

This chain uses TRBV7-9 with TRBJ1-2; D not certain. V was shortened by 2 bases and J by 5 bases, with 15 bases between the two germline ends. CDR1 is SEHNR, CDR2 FQNEAQ, per germline (reference sequence). The CDR3 is 15 amino acids. This chain's CDR3 is CASSLTLGWTYGYTF. DNA of the CDR3: TGTGCCAGCAGCTTAACGCTGGGTTGGACTTATGGCTACACCTTC.

The sample holds one count of this clone. This chain links TRBV15 with TRBJ1-5; D is undetermined. CDR1 and CDR2 (germline): LNHNV, YYDKDF (reference sequence). CDR3 length equals 16 residues. V lost 2 bases to trimming and J lost 3 bases, with 14 bases between them. The CDR3 DNA sequence: TGTGCCACCAGCAGATCGGGTCGGCACCTCAATCAGCCCCAGCATTTT. Translated: CATSRSGRHLNQPQHF.

The genes are TRBV12-3 or TRBV12-4 and TRBJ2-1, with a possible D match to TRBD2 (6 bases). This CDR3 spans 12 amino acids. The V gene lost 2 bases and the J gene lost 12 bases, with 11 bases spanning the gap. CDR3 sequence reads: CASSLRRDPQFF. Written as DNA, the CDR3 is TGTGCCAGCAGTTTAAGGCGGGATCCGCAGTTCTTC.

The V call is TRBV7-9, the J call TRBJ1-1, with D unclear. CDR1 and CDR2 (germline): SEHNR, FQNEAQ (reference sequence). The germline V and J ends were trimmed by 4 bases and 4 bases, with 10 bases remaining between them. The CDR3 has 13 amino acids. The DNA of the CDR3 is TGTGCCAGCAGCTCCAAATTAGTCACTGAAGCTTTCTTT. This codes for CASSSKLVTEAFF. The whole variable domain, filled in from reference TRBV7-9 and TRBJ1-1, reads DTGVSQNPRHKITKRGQNVTFRCDPISEHNRLYWYRQTLGQGPEFLTYFQNEAQLEKSRLLSDRFSAERPKGSFSTLEIQRTEQGDSAMYLCASSSKLVTEAFFGQGTRLTVV.

This chain joins TRBV29-1 and TRBJ1-2; 10 nucleotides line up with TRBD1. CDR1 and CDR2 from the germline V gene are SQVTM and ANQGSEA. CDR3 length: 16 amino acids. Trimming cost V 5 bases and J 6 bases; bases outside gene matches: 15. DNA of the CDR3: TGCAGCGTTCTGAGGTCGGGGGGACAGGGGTCGAATGGCTACACCTTC. Translating it yields CSVLRSGGQGSNGYTF. Based on the CDR3 plus reference TRBV29-1 and TRBJ1-2, the full variable domain is SAVISQKPSRDICQRGTSLTIQCQVDSQVTMMFWYRQQPGQSLTLIATANQGSEATYESGFVIDKFPISRPNLTFSTLTVSNMSPEDSSIYLCSVLRSGGQGSNGYTFGSGTRLTVV.

V gene TRBV27 combines with J gene TRBJ1-2, with D hard to call. CDR3 length: 14 residues. Germline-derived CDR1 and CDR2 are MNHEY and SMNVEV (reference sequence). The V gene lost 3 bases and the J gene lost 3 bases, with 11 bases spanning the gap. CDR3 sequence: CASSLNTGYYGYTF. The CDR3 DNA is TGTGCCAGCAGTTTGAATACGGGATACTATGGCTACACCTTC.

V is TRBV6-1 and J is TRBJ1-6; D may be TRBD1 (5 bases). This CDR3 has 14 amino acids. Between the trimmed V and J ends, which lost 2 bases and 14 bases, there was a span of 16 bases. Looked up from germline, CDR1 is MNHNS and CDR2 is SASEGT. The CDR3 here is CASSEYQMGGALHF. The CDR3 DNA follows: TGTGCCAGCAGTGAATATCAAATGGGGGGGGCCCTCCACTTT.

The chain has TRBV6-6 and TRBJ1-1; 7 bases match TRBD1. This CDR3 contains 15 residues. Germline values: CDR1 MNHNY, CDR2 SVGAGI (reference sequence). V shed 2 bases and J 4 bases; nucleotides not matched to a gene: 7. The CDR3 DNA reads TGTGCCAGCAGTTACGGGACAGTGGAATCCACTGAAGCTTTCTTT. The encoded protein is CASSYGTVESTEAFF.

The chain uses TRBV15 and TRBJ1-1; D is unclear. V lost 5 bases and J 1 base, leaving 11 bases between the germline ends. This CDR3 has 14 amino acids. Germline CDR1 is LNHNV and CDR2 is YYDKDF (reference sequence). CDR3 nucleotides: TGTGCCACCAGCCGGCGCGGCCAGAACACTGAAGCTTTCTTT. This sequence encodes CATSRRGQNTEAFF.